The 29 T cell receptor beta chains below were found in one sample sequenced in a study of CD8 T cells in ankylosing spondylitis. Antigens for these TCRs are unknown. Regarding the study as a whole: What appeared characteristic of ankylosing spondylitis blood was a TCR beta motif of 7 or 8 highly homologous variants.

TCRdb used MiXCR to reprocess the 5' RACE reads, holding one entry per CDR3 protein. Here the sample spans under 950,000 distinct CDR3 sequences, under 20% being singletons. The source material was blood, either unsorted or a sorted T cell fraction (not recorded which). The receptors stem from a male donor with ankylosing spondylitis.

Only a few counts were recorded for this clonotype. This rearrangement joins TRBV5-1 to TRBJ2-2; perhaps TRBD2 as D (5 bases). This CDR3 contains 16 residues. Germline lookup yields CDR1 SGHRS and CDR2 YFSETQ. Deletions cut 0 bases from V and 3 bases from J, with 12 bases between. CDR3 region: CASSLVSGRDTGELFF. CDR3 sequence (DNA): TGCGCCAGCAGCTTGGTCTCGGGGAGAGACACCGGGGAGCTGTTTTTT. Full variable domain (rest looked up from reference TRBV5-1 and TRBJ2-2): KAGVTQTPRYLIKTRGQQVTLSCSPISGHRSVSWYQQTPGQGLQFLFEYFSETQRNKGNFPGRFSGRQFSNSRSEMNVSTLELGDSALYLCASSLVSGRDTGELFFGEGSRLTVL.

This clonotype turned up a few times. This chain links TRBV5-5 with TRBJ2-7; possible D gene TRBD2, 6 bases. Trimming cost V 4 bases and J 7 bases, with 21 bases left between them. The germline CDR1 and CDR2 sequences are SGHKS and YYEKEE (reference sequence). The CDR3 extends over 15 amino acids. CDR3 residues: CASSPPGVGRVEQYF. DNA for the CDR3: TGTGCCAGCAGCCCCCCGGGGGTCGGCCGTGTAGAGCAGTACTTC.

Many counts were recorded for this clonotype. The CDR3 loop is CSARDGNRNNQPQHF. CDR3 sequence (DNA): TGCAGTGCTAGAGATGGCAACCGCAATAATCAGCCCCAGCATTTT. This chain connects TRBV20-1 to TRBJ1-5, with D unresolved. CDR1 and CDR2 (germline): DFQATT, SNEGSKA (reference sequence). CDR3 length equals 15 residues. V was cut by 0 bases and J by 4 bases, with 13 bases left in between.

This rearrangement joins TRBV6-5 to TRBJ2-1, with 12 positions matching TRBD1. The CDR3 runs 15 residues. Germline V CDR1 and CDR2: MNHEY, SVGAGI. The J segment lost 9 bases and the V segment lost 0 bases, leaving 3 bases of the junction unmatched. The CDR3 is CASSYSGTGGGEQFF. The CDR3 DNA reads TGTGCCAGCAGTTACTCCGGGACAGGGGGCGGTGAGCAGTTCTTC.

The genes are TRBV18 and TRBJ1-6, with 9 bases lining up with TRBD1. This CDR3 is 14 amino acids long. Trimming cost V 5 bases and J 7 bases; bases outside gene matches: 3. Germline loops: CDR1 KGHSH, CDR2 LQKENI. The CDR3 region has the DNA TGTGCCAGCTCAAGGGACAGGGAGAATTCACCCCTCCACTTT. It translates to CASSRDRENSPLHF.

This clonotype came up a few times. The chain links TRBV20-1 to TRBJ2-6; D perhaps matches TRBD2 (5 bases). The length of the CDR3 is 17 residues. CDR1 is DFQATT and CDR2 is SNEGSKA in the germline V gene (reference sequence). V lost 6 bases and J lost 0, with 18 bases in between. This CDR3 is CSAALGPGFSGANVLTF. CDR3 in DNA: TGCAGTGCCGCACTCGGACCGGGGTTCTCTGGGGCCAACGTCCTGACTTTC.

The chain joins TRBV28 to TRBJ1-6; no definite D call. The germline V gene encodes CDR1 MDHEN and CDR2 SYDVKM. V dropped 2 bases and J dropped 7 bases, with 12 bases sitting between them. This CDR3 has 15 amino acids. The chain's CDR3 is CASSLGSPNNSPLHF. The CDR3 DNA follows: TGTGCCAGCAGTTTAGGGTCACCCAACAATTCACCCCTCCACTTT.

The chain combines TRBV27 with TRBJ1-2; D unclear. CDR3 size: 13 residues. From germline, CDR1 is MNHEY and CDR2 SMNVEV (reference sequence). V lost 6 bases and J 2 bases, leaving 10 bases between the germline ends. The CDR3 DNA reads TGTGCCAGCAGCTCACAGACAAACTATGGCTACACCTTC. It codes for CASSSQTNYGYTF.

This clonotype was observed a handful of times. The chain carries TRBV5-1 and TRBJ2-1, with 7 nucleotides matching TRBD1. The CDR3 consists of 14 residues. CDR1 is SGHRS and CDR2 is YFSETQ in the germline V gene. V shed 3 bases, J shed 3 bases, and the junction held 3 bases outside the gene matches. The CDR3 spells CASSSGDSYNEQFF. The DNA of the CDR3 is TGCGCCAGCAGCTCCGGGGACAGCTACAATGAGCAGTTCTTC.

This clonotype was recorded many times. The CDR3 here is CSVEARAGGYEQYF. The CDR3 region has the DNA TGCAGCGTTGAGGCTAGGGCAGGGGGCTACGAGCAGTACTTC. The chain joins TRBV29-1 to TRBJ2-7, with 7 bases identical to TRBD1. The V segment lost 3 bases and the J segment 3 bases; nucleotides outside the gene matches: 8. Germline-derived CDR1 and CDR2 are SQVTM and ANQGSEA. The length of the CDR3 is 14 residues.

A few counts support this clonotype. The genes are TRBV29-1 and TRBJ2-6, with 9 bases lining up with TRBD1. CDR3 length: 17 residues. Germline assignment: CDR1 SQVTM and CDR2 ANQGSEA. The J segment lost 3 bases and the V segment lost 4 bases, leaving 10 bases of the junction unmatched. The CDR3 sequence is CSVGLTGGLGGANVLTF. CDR3 nucleotides: TGCAGCGTTGGCCTAACAGGGGGCCTAGGTGGGGCCAACGTCCTGACTTTC.

The V and J genes are TRBV12-3 or TRBV12-4 and TRBJ1-4, with a weak D call TRBD1 (5 bases). V lost 5 bases, J lost 4 bases, and 11 bases lay in between. This CDR3 has 14 residues. The CDR3 DNA is TGTGCCAGCAGTCCTAGAGGGGATAATGAAAAACTGTTTTTT. Its protein product is CASSPRGDNEKLFF.

V is TRBV4-1 and J is TRBJ2-7; 10 nucleotides align to TRBD1. J lost 3 bases, V lost 6 bases, and 5 bases had no gene match. This CDR3 is 14 amino acids long. Germline CDR1 reads MGHRA; CDR2 reads YSYEKL. The CDR3 loop reads CASRLGQGGYEQYF. CDR3 nucleotide sequence: TGCGCCAGCAGGCTAGGACAGGGGGGCTACGAGCAGTACTTC.

This clonotype has at least ten counts. The rearrangement joins TRBV3-1 to TRBJ1-1; no definite D call. Germline lookup yields CDR1 LGHDT and CDR2 YNNKEL (reference sequence). V shed 6 bases and J shed 5 bases, with 10 bases lying between them. The CDR3 is 12 amino acids. Written as DNA, the CDR3 is TGTGCCAGCAGTAACGGGGAGACTGAAGCTTTCTTT. Residues: CASSNGETEAFF.

This clonotype showed up just a few times. The rearrangement joins TRBV20-1 to TRBJ2-1; 13 bases fit TRBD2. The length of the CDR3 is 15 residues. Trimming cost V 6 bases and J 5 bases; bases outside gene matches: 7. Germline assignment: CDR1 DFQATT and CDR2 SNEGSKA (reference sequence). CDR3 amino acids: CSAHSGLAGNNEQFF. The DNA of the CDR3 is TGCAGTGCCCACTCGGGACTAGCGGGAAACAATGAGCAGTTCTTC.

This clonotype has only a few counts. The rearrangement uses TRBV7-2 and TRBJ2-7, with D perhaps TRBD2 (6 bases). Germline CDR1 is SGHTA and CDR2 is FQGNSA. Trimming shortened V by 2 bases and J by 6 bases, and 20 bases separated the two germline ends. The CDR3 covers 16 residues. The CDR3 spells CASSLMFLSGYAEQYF. The CDR3, as DNA: TGTGCCAGCAGCTTAATGTTCCTGAGCGGGTATGCCGAGCAGTACTTC.

The V gene is TRBV10-3, the J gene TRBJ2-2, with D possibly matching TRBD1 (6 bases). The CDR3 consists of 15 residues. V shed 4 bases and J shed 3 bases, with 12 bases lying between them. Germline lookup yields CDR1 ENHRY and CDR2 SYGVKD. This CDR3 is CAISGEGGYTGELFF. The CDR3 DNA is TGTGCCATCAGTGGTGAAGGGGGATACACCGGGGAGCTGTTTTTT.

In its sample, this clonotype was seen many times. The chain combines TRBV7-2 with TRBJ2-1; 9 bases are a match to TRBD2. There are 14 residues in the CDR3. The junction had 4 bases not matched to a gene; V was cut back by 2 bases and J by 8 bases. Germline CDR1 and CDR2: SGHTA and FQGNSA. The CDR3 sequence: CASSLLAGSDEQFF. CDR3 bases: TGTGCCAGCAGCTTACTAGCGGGAAGTGATGAGCAGTTCTTC.

V gene TRBV5-1 combines with J gene TRBJ2-1; 8 bases map to TRBD2. The germline V gene encodes CDR1 SGHRS and CDR2 YFSETQ. V trimming: 5 bases; J trimming: 4 bases; junction bases outside the gene matches: 5. The CDR3 loop spans 14 amino acids. This CDR3 reads CASRPGLGYNEQFF. In DNA form, the CDR3 reads TGCGCCAGCAGACCGGGACTAGGATACAATGAGCAGTTCTTC.

The chain employs TRBV6-1 and TRBJ2-7; D is perhaps TRBD2 (7 bases). This CDR3 region has 15 residues. V gave up 6 bases and J gave up 4 bases, with 19 bases separating them. From germline, CDR1 is MNHNS and CDR2 SASEGT. CDR3 nucleotide sequence: TGTGCCAGCAGAAGGGGGGGAAGGGGACCTTACGAGCAGTACTTC. Its protein is CASRRGGRGPYEQYF.

This clonotype appeared many times. The chain combines TRBV7-9 with TRBJ1-4, with 7 bases identical to TRBD1. Germline CDR1 is SEHNR and CDR2 is FQNEAQ (reference sequence). The junction had 2 bases not matched to a gene; V was cut back by 5 bases and J by 8 bases. The CDR3 extends over 12 amino acids. In DNA, the CDR3 is TGTGCCAGCAGCCAGGACAGGGAAAAACTGTTTTTT. This gives the protein CASSQDREKLFF. Together with reference TRBV7-9 and TRBJ1-4, the CDR3 gives the full variable domain: DTGVSQNPRHKITKRGQNVTFRCDPISEHNRLYWYRQTLGQGPEFLTYFQNEAQLEKSRLLSDRFSAERPKGSFSTLEIQRTEQGDSAMYLCASSQDREKLFFGSGTQLSVL.

This clonotype appeared many times. CDR3 coding DNA: TGTGCCACCAGTGATACCGGGACAGCTAACTCCTACGAGCAGTACTTC. Its translation: CATSDTGTANSYEQYF. V and J are TRBV24-1 and TRBJ2-7; 7 nucleotides align to TRBD1. V lost 3 bases to trimming and J lost 0 bases; unmatched junction nucleotides: 7. Germline loops: CDR1 KGHDR, CDR2 SFDVKD. This CDR3 is built from 16 residues.

This chain connects TRBV5-1 to TRBJ2-7, with a tentative D call TRBD2 (6 bases). The V end lost 3 bases, the J end lost 3 bases, and 16 bases lay between the germline ends. Germline CDR1 is SGHRS and CDR2 is YFSETQ. This CDR3 contains 15 residues. The CDR3 nucleotides are TGCGCCAGCAGCTGGACCGAGCGGGTGATCTACGAGCAGTACTTC. Translating gives CASSWTERVIYEQYF.

This clonotype has only a few counts. The genes are TRBV2 and TRBJ2-1, with TRBD2 as a possible D gene (5 bases). The CDR3 totals 12 residues. CDR1 and CDR2 from the germline V gene are SNHLY and FYNNEI. Trimming took 8 bases from V and 6 from J, leaving 11 bases between them. The CDR3 loop reads CASRTRGNEQFF. CDR3 in DNA: TGTGCCAGCCGGACTCGTGGCAATGAGCAGTTCTTC.

This clonotype has only a few counts. The chain couples TRBV27 to TRBJ2-7, with a possible D match to TRBD2 (6 bases). This CDR3 has 14 amino acids. Trimming stripped 5 bases from V and 2 bases from J, with 13 bases between. CDR1 is MNHEY and CDR2 is SMNVEV in the germline V gene (reference sequence). CDR3 loop: CASSRRDPTYEQYF. In DNA form, the CDR3 reads TGTGCCAGCAGTAGGCGGGACCCCACCTACGAGCAGTACTTC.

A few counts support this clonotype. V and J are TRBV28 and TRBJ2-3; D may match TRBD1 or TRBD2 (5 bases each). The germline V gene has CDR1 MDHEN and CDR2 SYDVKM. The CDR3 contains 16 residues. The ends were cut back, 2 bases at V and 2 bases at J, with 14 bases in the middle. The CDR3 coding sequence is TGTGCCAGCAGTTTAGGGACCTCCCCACCCACAGATACGCAGTATTTT. Protein: CASSLGTSPPTDTQYF.

The V gene is TRBV29-1, the J gene TRBJ2-1, with D hard to call. V dropped 1 base and J dropped 4 bases, with 11 bases sitting between them. The CDR3 runs 14 residues. Germline-derived CDR1 and CDR2 are SQVTM and ANQGSEA. The CDR3 sequence is CSVEGRTRYNEQFF. The CDR3 nucleotides are TGCAGCGTTGAAGGCCGCACAAGATACAATGAGCAGTTCTTC.

This clonotype turned up a few times. This chain joins TRBV9 and TRBJ2-3; no definite D call. Germline assignment: CDR1 SGDLS and CDR2 YYNGEE. The V end lost 2 bases, the J end lost 2 bases, and 6 bases lay between the germline ends. The CDR3 runs to 13 residues. CDR3 in amino acids: CASSVELTDTQYF. The CDR3 DNA follows: TGTGCCAGCAGCGTGGAGCTCACAGATACGCAGTATTTT.

This clonotype was seen at least ten times. The chain joins TRBV20-1 to TRBJ2-5, with D perhaps TRBD1 (7 bases). This CDR3 has 13 amino acids. With 6 bases removed from V and 5 bases from J, the gap between germline ends came to 16 bases. Germline CDR1 reads DFQATT; CDR2 reads SNEGSKA (reference sequence). The CDR3 DNA reads TGCAGTGCCCCTAAGGGGGCGGGGGAGACCCAGTACTTC. This gives the protein CSAPKGAGETQYF.